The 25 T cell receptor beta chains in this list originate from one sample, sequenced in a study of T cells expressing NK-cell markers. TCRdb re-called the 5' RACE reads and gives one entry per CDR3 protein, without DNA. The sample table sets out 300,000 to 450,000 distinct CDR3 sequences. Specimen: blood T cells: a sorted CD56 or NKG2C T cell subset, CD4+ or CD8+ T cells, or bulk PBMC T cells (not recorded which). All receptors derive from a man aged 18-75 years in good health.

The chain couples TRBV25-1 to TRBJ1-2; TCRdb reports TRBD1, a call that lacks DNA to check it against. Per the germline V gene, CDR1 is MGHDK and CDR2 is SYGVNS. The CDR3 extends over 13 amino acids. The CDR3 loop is CASTGQGRYGYTF.

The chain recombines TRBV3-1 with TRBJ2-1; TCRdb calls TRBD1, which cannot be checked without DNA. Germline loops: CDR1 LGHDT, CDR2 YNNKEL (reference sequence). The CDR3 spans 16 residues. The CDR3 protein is CASSQVAGVPNNEQFF.

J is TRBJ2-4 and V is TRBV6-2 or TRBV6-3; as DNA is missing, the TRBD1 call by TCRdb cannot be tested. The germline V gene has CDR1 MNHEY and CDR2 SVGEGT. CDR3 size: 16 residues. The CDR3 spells CASSYSRQGAKNIQYF.

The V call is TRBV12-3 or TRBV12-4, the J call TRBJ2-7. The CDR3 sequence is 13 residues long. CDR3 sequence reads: CASSKRGSYEQYF.

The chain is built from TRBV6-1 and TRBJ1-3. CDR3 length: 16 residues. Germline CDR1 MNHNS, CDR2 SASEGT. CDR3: CASSEGLSAAGNTIYF.

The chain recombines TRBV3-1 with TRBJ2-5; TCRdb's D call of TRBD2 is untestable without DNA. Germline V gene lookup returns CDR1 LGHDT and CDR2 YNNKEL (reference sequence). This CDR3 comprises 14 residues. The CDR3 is CASSPRFAGETQYF.

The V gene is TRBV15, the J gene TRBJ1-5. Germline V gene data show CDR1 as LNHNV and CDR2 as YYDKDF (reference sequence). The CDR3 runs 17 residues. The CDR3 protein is CATSRAIITLSNQPQHF.

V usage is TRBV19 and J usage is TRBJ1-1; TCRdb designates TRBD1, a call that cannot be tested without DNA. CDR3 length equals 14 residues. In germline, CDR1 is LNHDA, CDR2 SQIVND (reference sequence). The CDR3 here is CASSVGQPGTEAFF.

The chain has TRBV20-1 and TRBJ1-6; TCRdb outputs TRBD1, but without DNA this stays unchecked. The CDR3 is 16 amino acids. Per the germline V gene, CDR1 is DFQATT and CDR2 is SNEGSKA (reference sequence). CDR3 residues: CSARGPGSSYNSPLHF.

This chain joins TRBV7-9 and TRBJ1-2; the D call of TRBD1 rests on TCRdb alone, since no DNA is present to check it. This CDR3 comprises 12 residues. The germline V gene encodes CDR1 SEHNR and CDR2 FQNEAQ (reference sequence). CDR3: CATRGLDYGYTF. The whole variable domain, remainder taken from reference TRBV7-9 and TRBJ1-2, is DTGVSQNPRHKITKRGQNVTFRCDPISEHNRLYWYRQTLGQGPEFLTYFQNEAQLEKSRLLSDRFSAERPKGSFSTLEIQRTEQGDSAMYLCATRGLDYGYTFGSGTRLTVV.

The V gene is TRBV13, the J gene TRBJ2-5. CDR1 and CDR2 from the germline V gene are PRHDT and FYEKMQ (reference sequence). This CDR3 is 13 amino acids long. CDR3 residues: CASSLATRKTQYF.

The CDR3 region is CASSLYPTGTDQPQHF. The chain joins TRBV5-6 to TRBJ1-5; TCRdb calls TRBD1, which cannot be checked without DNA. This CDR3 has 16 residues. The germline gives CDR1 SGHDT, CDR2 YYEEEE. The full variable domain, its missing parts supplied by reference TRBV5-6 and TRBJ1-5, is DAGVTQSPTHLIKTRGQQVTLRCSPKSGHDTVSWYQQALGQGPQFIFQYYEEEERQRGNFPDRFSGHQFPNYSSELNVNALLLGDSALYLCASSLYPTGTDQPQHFGDGTRLSIL.

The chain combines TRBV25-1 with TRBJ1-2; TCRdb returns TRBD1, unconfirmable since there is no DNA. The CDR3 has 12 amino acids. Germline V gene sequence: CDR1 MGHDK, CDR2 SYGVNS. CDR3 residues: CATWDGTYGYTF.

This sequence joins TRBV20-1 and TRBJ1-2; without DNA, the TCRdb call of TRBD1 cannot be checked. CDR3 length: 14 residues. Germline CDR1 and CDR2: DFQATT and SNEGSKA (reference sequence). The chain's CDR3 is CSASGRGPAYGYTF.

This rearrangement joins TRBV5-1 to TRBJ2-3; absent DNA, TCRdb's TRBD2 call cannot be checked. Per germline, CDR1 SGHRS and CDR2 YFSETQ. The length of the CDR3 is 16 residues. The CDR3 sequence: CASHTGTSSSTDTQYF.

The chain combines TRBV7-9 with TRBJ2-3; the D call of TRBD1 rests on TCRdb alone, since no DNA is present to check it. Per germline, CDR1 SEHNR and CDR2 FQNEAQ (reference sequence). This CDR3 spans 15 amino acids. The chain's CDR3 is CASSQDRSSTDTQYF.

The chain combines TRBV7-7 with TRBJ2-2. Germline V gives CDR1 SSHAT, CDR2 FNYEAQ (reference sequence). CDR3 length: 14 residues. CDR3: CASSDSRQTGELFF.

This CDR3 reads CASSLSIPFNTGELFF. The chain links TRBV7-6 to TRBJ2-2. This CDR3 comprises 16 residues. Looked up from germline, CDR1 is SGHVS and CDR2 is FNYEAQ.

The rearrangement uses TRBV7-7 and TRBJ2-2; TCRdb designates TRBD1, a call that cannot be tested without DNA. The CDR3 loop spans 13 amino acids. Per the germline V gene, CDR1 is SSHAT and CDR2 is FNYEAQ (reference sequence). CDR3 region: CASSLERQGELFF.

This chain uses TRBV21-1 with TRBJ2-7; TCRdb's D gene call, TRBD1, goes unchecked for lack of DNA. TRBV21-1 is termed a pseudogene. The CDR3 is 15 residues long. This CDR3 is CASSPRQDGFHEQYF.

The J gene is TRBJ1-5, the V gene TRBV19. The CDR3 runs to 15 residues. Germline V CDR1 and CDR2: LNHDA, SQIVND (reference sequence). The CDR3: CASSIAMASNQPQHF.

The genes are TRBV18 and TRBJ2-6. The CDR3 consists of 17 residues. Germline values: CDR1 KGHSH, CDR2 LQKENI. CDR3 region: CASSLWKGRVGANVLTF.

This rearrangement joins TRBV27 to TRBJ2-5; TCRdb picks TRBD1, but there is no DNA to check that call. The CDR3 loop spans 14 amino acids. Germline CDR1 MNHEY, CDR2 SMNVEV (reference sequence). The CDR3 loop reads CASSLSTGGSAQYF.

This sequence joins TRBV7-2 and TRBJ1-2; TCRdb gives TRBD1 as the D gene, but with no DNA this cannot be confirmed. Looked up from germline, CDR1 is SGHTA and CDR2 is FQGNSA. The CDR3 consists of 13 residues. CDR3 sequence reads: CASSFQGTGGYTF.

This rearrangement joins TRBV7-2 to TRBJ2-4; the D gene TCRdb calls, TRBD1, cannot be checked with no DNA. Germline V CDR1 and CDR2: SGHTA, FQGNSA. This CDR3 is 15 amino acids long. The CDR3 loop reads CASSLEGGRANIQYF. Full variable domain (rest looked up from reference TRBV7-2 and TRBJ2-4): GAGVSQSPSNKVTEKGKDVELRCDPISGHTALYWYRQSLGQGLEFLIYFQGNSAPDKSGLPSDRFSAERTGGSVSTLTIQRTQQEDSAVYLCASSLEGGRANIQYFGAGTRLSVL.